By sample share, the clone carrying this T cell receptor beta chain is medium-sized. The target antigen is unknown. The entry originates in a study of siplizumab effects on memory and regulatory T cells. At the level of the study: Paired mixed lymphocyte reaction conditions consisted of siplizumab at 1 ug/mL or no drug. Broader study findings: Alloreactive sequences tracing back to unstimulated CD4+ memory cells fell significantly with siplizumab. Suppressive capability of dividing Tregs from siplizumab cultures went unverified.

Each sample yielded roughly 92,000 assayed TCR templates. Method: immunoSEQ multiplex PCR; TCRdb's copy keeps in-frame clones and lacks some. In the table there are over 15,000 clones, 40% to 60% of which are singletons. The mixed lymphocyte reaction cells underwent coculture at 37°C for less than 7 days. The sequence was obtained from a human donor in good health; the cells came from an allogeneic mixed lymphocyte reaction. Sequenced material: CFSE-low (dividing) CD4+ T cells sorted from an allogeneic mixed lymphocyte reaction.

CDR3 loop: CASGWEGYEQYF. The CDR3 DNA sequence: TGTGCTAGTGGCTGGGAGGGCTACGAGCAGTACTTC. This chain uses TRBV12-5 with TRBJ2-7; 7 bases are shared with TRBD2. This CDR3 contains 12 residues. Germline V gives CDR1 LGHNT, CDR2 FRNRAP. V shed 6 bases, J shed 3 bases, and the junction held 2 bases outside the gene matches. The entire variable domain, with the rest obtained from reference TRBV12-5 and TRBJ2-7, is as follows: DARVTQTPRHKVTEMGQEVTMRCQPILGHNTVFWYRQTMMQGLELLAYFRNRAPLDDSGMPKDRFSAEMPDATLATLKIQPSEPRDSAVYFCASGWEGYEQYFGPGTRLTVT.